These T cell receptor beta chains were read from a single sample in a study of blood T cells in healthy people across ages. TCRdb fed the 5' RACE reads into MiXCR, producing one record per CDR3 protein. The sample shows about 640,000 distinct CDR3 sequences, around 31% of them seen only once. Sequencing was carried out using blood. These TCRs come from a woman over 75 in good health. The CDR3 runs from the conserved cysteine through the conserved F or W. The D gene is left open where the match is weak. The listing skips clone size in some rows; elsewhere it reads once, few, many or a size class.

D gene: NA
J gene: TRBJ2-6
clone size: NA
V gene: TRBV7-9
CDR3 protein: CASSLIRAGASSGANVLTF
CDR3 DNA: TGTGCCAGCAGCTTAATCCGGGCAGGGGCATCCTCTGGGGCCAACGTCCTGACTTTC

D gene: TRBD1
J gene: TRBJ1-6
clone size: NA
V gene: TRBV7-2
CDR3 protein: CASSYGQGGSPLHF
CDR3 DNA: TGTGCCAGCAGCTACGGACAGGGCGGCTCACCCCTCCACTTT

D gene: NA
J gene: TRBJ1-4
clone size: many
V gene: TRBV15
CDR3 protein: CATSRDRGNEKLFF
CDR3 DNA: TGTGCCACCAGCAGAGATAGGGGAAATGAAAAACTGTTTTTT

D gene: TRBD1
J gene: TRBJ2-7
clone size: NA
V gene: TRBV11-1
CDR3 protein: CASSLRTGGLYEQYF
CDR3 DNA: TGTGCCAGCAGCCTTAGGACAGGGGGCCTCTACGAGCAGTACTTC

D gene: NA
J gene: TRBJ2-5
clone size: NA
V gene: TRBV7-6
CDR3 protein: CASSQASWETQYF
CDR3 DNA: TGTGCCAGCAGCCAGGCGTCCTGGGAGACCCAGTACTTC

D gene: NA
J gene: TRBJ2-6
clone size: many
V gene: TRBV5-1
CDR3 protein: CASSGSSGANVLTF
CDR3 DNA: TGCGCCAGCAGCGGAAGCTCTGGGGCCAACGTCCTGACTTTC

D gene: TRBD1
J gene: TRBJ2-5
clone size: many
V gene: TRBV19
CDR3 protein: CASSEQGHQETQYF
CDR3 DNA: TGTGCCAGTAGTGAACAGGGGCACCAAGAGACCCAGTACTTC

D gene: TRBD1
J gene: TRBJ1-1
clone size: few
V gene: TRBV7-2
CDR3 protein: CASSLVGTGAVNTEAFF
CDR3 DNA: TGTGCCAGCAGCTTAGTCGGGACAGGGGCCGTGAACACTGAAGCTTTCTTT

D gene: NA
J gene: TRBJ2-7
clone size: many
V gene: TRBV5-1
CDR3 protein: CASSNSYEQYF
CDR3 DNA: TGCGCCAGCAGCAACTCCTACGAGCAGTACTTC

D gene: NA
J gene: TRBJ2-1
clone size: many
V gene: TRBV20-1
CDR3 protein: CSARARNEQFF
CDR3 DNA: TGCAGTGCTAGAGCGAGGAATGAGCAGTTCTTC

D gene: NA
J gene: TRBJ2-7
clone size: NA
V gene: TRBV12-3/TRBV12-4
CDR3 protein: CASSFEDSTYEQYF
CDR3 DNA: TGTGCCAGCAGTTTTGAGGACAGCACCTACGAGCAGTACTTC

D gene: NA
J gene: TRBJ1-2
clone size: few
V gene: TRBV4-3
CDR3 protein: CASSQGGSYGYTF
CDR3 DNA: TGCGCCAGCAGCCAAGGGGGCAGCTATGGCTACACCTTC

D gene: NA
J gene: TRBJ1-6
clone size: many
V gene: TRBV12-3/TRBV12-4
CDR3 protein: CASRSGPAPLHF
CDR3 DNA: TGTGCCAGCAGATCCGGACCGGCTCCCCTCCACTTT

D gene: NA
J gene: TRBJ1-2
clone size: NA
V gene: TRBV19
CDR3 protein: CASSIEMVSGYTF
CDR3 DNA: TGTGCCAGTAGTATAGAGATGGTCAGTGGCTACACCTTC

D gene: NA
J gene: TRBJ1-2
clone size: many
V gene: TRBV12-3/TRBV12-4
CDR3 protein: CASRYREYYGYTF
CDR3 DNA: TGTGCCAGCAGGTACAGGGAATACTATGGCTACACCTTC

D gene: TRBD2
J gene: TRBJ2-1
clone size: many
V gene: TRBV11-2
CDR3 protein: CASSLTRGGHPEQFF
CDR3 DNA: TGTGCCAGCAGCTTAACCCGGGGGGGCCACCCTGAGCAGTTCTTC

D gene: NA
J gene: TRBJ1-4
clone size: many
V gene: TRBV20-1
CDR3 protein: CSANRDPGEKLFF
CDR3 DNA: TGCAGTGCTAACCGGGACCCAGGTGAAAAACTGTTTTTT

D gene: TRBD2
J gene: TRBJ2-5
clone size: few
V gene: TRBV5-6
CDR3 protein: CASSFGRGAENEQYF
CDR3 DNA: TGTGCCAGCAGCTTCGGGCGGGGGGCAGAAAATGAGCAGTACTTC

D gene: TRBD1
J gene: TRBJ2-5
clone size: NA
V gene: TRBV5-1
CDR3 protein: CASSLAGGRQGNEQYF
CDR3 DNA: TGCGCCAGCAGCTTGGCAGGCGGGCGACAGGGCAATGAGCAGTACTTC

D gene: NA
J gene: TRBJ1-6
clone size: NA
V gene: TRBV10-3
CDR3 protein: CAISESTRDLGVSPPHF
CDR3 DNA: TGTGCCATCAGTGAGTCGACGAGGGATTTAGGAGTCTCACCCCCCCACTTT

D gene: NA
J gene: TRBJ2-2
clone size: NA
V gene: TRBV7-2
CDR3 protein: CASSLAASRNTGELFF
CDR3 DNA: TGTGCCAGCAGCTTAGCGGCTAGCAGGAACACCGGGGAGCTGTTTTTT

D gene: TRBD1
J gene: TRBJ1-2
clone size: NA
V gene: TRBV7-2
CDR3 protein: CASSARDRGVGGYTF
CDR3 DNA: TGTGCCAGCAGCGCAAGGGACAGGGGAGTAGGGGGCTACACCTTC